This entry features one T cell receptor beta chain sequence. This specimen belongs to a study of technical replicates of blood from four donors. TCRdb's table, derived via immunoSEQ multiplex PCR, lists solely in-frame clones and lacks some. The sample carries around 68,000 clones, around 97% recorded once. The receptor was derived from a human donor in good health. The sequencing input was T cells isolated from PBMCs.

DNA for the CDR3: TGTGCCTGGAGTAGGACAGGCCGAGGCGAGGGCTACACCTTC. Protein: CAWSRTGRGEGYTF. The chain joins TRBV30 to TRBJ1-2, with TRBD1 matching 7 bases. This CDR3 region has 14 residues. Unmatched junction bases numbered 11, after V lost 2 bases and J lost 8 bases. The V gene's germline CDR1 is GTSNPN and CDR2 SVGIG (reference sequence).